This passage covers 5 T cell receptor beta chains from one sample sequenced in a study of T cells in Graves' hyperthyroidism and ophthalmopathy. RNA transcripts gave rise to amplified TCR beta CDR3 regions. HTBI primers drove first-round RT-PCR of the TCR CDR3. One entry per CDR3 protein, called by TCRdb with MiXCR from the multiplex PCR reads. The sample carries fewer than 750,000 distinct CDR3 sequences, about 43% recorded once. The sequencing input was peripheral blood or thyroid tissue (not recorded which). All receptors derive from a woman aged 18-30 years with Graves' hyperthyroidism.

This clonotype was counted many times. The CDR3 DNA follows: TGTGCCAGCAGGATGCTAGCGGGATCCCACTACGAGCAGTACTTC. It encodes CASRMLAGSHYEQYF. The chain is built from TRBV7-9 and TRBJ2-7; 9 bases line up with TRBD2. The CDR3 runs 15 residues. From germline, CDR1 is SEHNR and CDR2 FQNEAQ (reference sequence). V lost 6 bases to trimming and J lost 3 bases; unmatched junction nucleotides: 9.

This clonotype was recorded many times. The chain carries TRBV7-2 and TRBJ1-2; D gene ambiguous. Germline V gene data show CDR1 as SGHTA and CDR2 as FQGNSA. V was trimmed by 6 bases and J by 4 bases, leaving 12 bases between them. The CDR3 is 13 residues long. This chain's CDR3 is CASRTDGTYGYTF. The DNA for the CDR3 is TGTGCCAGCAGGACTGACGGTACCTATGGCTACACCTTC.

This clonotype occurred a few times. This rearrangement joins TRBV27 to TRBJ1-6; D is unresolved. Per germline, CDR1 MNHEY and CDR2 SMNVEV (reference sequence). The CDR3 extends over 17 amino acids. V dropped 5 bases and J dropped 1 base, with 15 bases sitting between them. CDR3 bases: TGTGCCAGCAGTCACTCCTCAGAGGCGTCCTATAATTCACCCCTCCACTTT. The encoded protein is CASSHSSEASYNSPLHF.

The chain is built from TRBV13 and TRBJ1-2, with D uncertain. V gave up 0 bases and J gave up 3 bases, with 5 bases separating them. Germline V CDR1 and CDR2: PRHDT, FYEKMQ (reference sequence). The CDR3 has 13 residues. CDR3 protein: CASSLGAYYGYTF. CDR3 nucleotides: TGTGCCAGCAGCTTAGGGGCGTACTATGGCTACACCTTC.

CDR3 sequence reads: CASSLVVWRSGGAFF. The CDR3 DNA sequence: TGTGCCAGCAGCTTAGTGGTCTGGAGGTCAGGGGGAGCTTTCTTT. The chain carries TRBV7-2 and TRBJ1-1, with 7 bases identical to TRBD1. This CDR3 is built from 15 residues. CDR1 is SGHTA and CDR2 is FQGNSA in the germline V gene. Losses at the gene ends were 1 base for V and 10 bases for J; bases not matched to a gene: 12.